Described below is a single TCR beta chain sequence and its context. As yet, its antigen is unknown. This specimen belongs to a study of shared clonotypes between healthy human individuals. Study details: Donors had three CD4 naive, three CD4 memory, two CD8 naive and one CD8 memory plate apiece. Points from the study as a whole: Collection of samples was limited to blood; tissue repertoires likely differ.

V gave up 0 bases and J gave up 5 bases, with 9 bases separating them. CDR3 length equals 14 residues. The germline gives CDR1 SGDLS, CDR2 YYNGEE. Genomic DNA of every subset was divided equally among multiple immunoSEQ plates. Produced via immunoSEQ multiplex PCR; TCRdb's table is partial and in-frame only. Of about 2 million clones in the sample, just under 95% were seen once. Naive CD8 cells lacked CD45RO, underwent positive selection for CCR7 and left out terminally differentiated effector memory CD45RA+ cells. The clonotype originates from a man younger than 35 in good health. The chain carries TRBV9 and TRBJ2-1; D possibly corresponds to TRBD1 (6 bases). The sample comprised naive CD8+ T cells sorted from blood. CDR3 nucleotide sequence: TGTGCCAGCAGCGTAGGGGGGCTGGACAATGAGCAGTTCTTC. It translates to CASSVGGLDNEQFF.